The 10 T cell receptor beta chains listed next were all sequenced from one sample in a study of CD8 T cells in Susac syndrome. RNA amounts of 0.5 to 1 ug underwent reverse transcription with random hexamers. One entry per CDR3 protein, called by TCRdb with MiXCR from the immunoSEQ multiplex PCR reads. The profile covers roughly 150,000 distinct CDR3 sequences, with 90% to 95% appearing a single time and over 0.2% taken by the ten largest. The sample was CD8+ T cells from PBMCs. The receptors were sampled from a human donor with multiple sclerosis.

The genes are TRBV27 and TRBJ1-6; TRBD1 matches 8 bases. Germline V gives CDR1 MNHEY, CDR2 SMNVEV (reference sequence). The CDR3 covers 14 residues. J gave up 9 bases and V 4 bases, and 5 bases lay outside the gene matches. The DNA for the CDR3 is TGTGCCAGCAGTTACCAGGGGGCAGGTTCACCCCTCCACTTT. It codes for CASSYQGAGSPLHF.

In nucleotides, the CDR3 is TGCAGCGTTGTATGGGGGTGGAACACCGGGGAGCTGTTTTTT. Translating gives CSVVWGWNTGELFF. V gene TRBV29-1 combines with J gene TRBJ2-2, with D possibly being TRBD1 or TRBD2 (5 bases each). Germline loops: CDR1 SQVTM, CDR2 ANQGSEA. The CDR3 contains 14 residues. Trimming pared 4 bases from V and 1 base from J, leaving 10 bases between.

The chain is built from TRBV29-1 and TRBJ1-1; D gene unclear. CDR1 SQVTM and CDR2 ANQGSEA come from the germline V gene. This CDR3 comprises 10 residues. Trimming took off 4 bases at V and 7 bases at J, with 7 bases between the two ends. CDR3 DNA sequence: TGCAGCGTTGGATTGGGTGAAGCTTTCTTT. Translating gives CSVGLGEAFF.

V usage is TRBV12-3 or TRBV12-4 and J usage is TRBJ2-7; D might be TRBD2 (6 bases). This CDR3 comprises 16 residues. V was pared by 5 bases and J by 3 bases, with 20 bases between. The CDR3 loop reads CASSPHPRGLLYEQYF. In DNA, the CDR3 is TGTGCCAGCAGTCCCCACCCGCGGGGACTTCTCTACGAGCAGTACTTC.

The chain recombines TRBV2 with TRBJ2-7; D is uncertain. Trimming took off 4 bases at V and 0 bases at J, with 7 bases between the two ends. CDR3 length: 13 residues. Per germline, CDR1 SNHLY and CDR2 FYNNEI. CDR3: CASSGRSSYEQYF. CDR3 coding DNA: TGTGCCAGCAGTGGCAGAAGCTCCTACGAGCAGTACTTC.

The chain is built from TRBV12-3 or TRBV12-4 and TRBJ1-5, with D possibly TRBD1 on 5 matching bases. Trimming cost V 3 bases and J 1 base, with 16 bases left between them. The CDR3 length is 17 residues. The CDR3 DNA follows: TGTGCCAGCAGTTTGGGGCCCGGTTTAACAAGCAATCAGCCCCAGCATTTT. This sequence encodes CASSLGPGLTSNQPQHF.

The chain combines TRBV27 with TRBJ2-5; D not certain. With 9 bases removed from V and 5 bases from J, the gap between germline ends came to 16 bases. The V gene's germline CDR1 is MNHEY and CDR2 SMNVEV (reference sequence). CDR3 length: 13 residues. The CDR3, as DNA: TGTGCCAGTGCAGGCCCCTTTAGGGAGACCCAGTACTTC. It yields the protein CASAGPFRETQYF.

The CDR3 nucleotides read TGCGCCAGCAGCTTCGGGCTCAATGAGCAGTTCTTC. This codes for CASSFGLNEQFF. This chain links TRBV5-1 with TRBJ2-1, with D unclear. This CDR3 is 12 amino acids long. V lost 2 bases, J lost 6 bases, and 6 bases lay in between. Germline loops: CDR1 SGHRS, CDR2 YFSETQ.

The chain joins TRBV20-1 to TRBJ2-7; possibly TRBD1 for D (6 bases). This CDR3 has 14 amino acids. Germline V gene sequence: CDR1 DFQATT, CDR2 SNEGSKA (reference sequence). Trimming took 6 bases from V and 3 from J, leaving 18 bases between them. CDR3 region: CSAQAGTRHYEQYF. CDR3 DNA sequence: TGCAGTGCCCAAGCCGGGACACGGCACTACGAGCAGTACTTC.

CDR3 loop: CASSLDIKGGVTGELFF. The CDR3 DNA is TGTGCCAGCAGCTTAGACATAAAGGGAGGGGTCACCGGGGAGCTGTTTTTT. This rearrangement joins TRBV7-8 to TRBJ2-2; 7 bases agree with TRBD2. CDR1 is SGHVS and CDR2 is FQNEAQ in the germline V gene. Trimming removed 1 base from V and 4 bases from J; junction bases left unmatched: 9. The CDR3 is 17 residues long. The full variable domain, in which reference TRBV7-8 and TRBJ2-2 provide the parts outside the CDR3, is GAGVSQSPRYKVAKRGQDVALRCDPISGHVSLFWYQQALGQGPEFLTYFQNEAQLDKSGLPSDRFFAERPEGSVSTLKIQRTQQEDSAVYLCASSLDIKGGVTGELFFGEGSRLTVL.